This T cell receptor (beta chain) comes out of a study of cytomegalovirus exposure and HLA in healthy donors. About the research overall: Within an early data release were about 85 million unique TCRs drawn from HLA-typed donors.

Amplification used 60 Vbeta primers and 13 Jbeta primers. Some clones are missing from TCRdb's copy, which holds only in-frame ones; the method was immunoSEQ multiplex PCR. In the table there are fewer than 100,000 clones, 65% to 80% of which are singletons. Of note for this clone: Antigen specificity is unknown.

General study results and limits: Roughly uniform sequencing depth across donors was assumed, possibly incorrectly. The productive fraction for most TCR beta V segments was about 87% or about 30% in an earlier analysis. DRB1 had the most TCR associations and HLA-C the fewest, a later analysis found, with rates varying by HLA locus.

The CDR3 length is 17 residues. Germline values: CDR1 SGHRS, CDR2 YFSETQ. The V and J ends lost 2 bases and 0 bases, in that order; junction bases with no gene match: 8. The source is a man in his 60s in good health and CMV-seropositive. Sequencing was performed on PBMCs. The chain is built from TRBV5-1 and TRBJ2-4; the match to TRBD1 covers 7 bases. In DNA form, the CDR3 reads TGCGCCAGCAGCTTCTGGACAGGCGAACTAGCCAAAAACATTCAGTACTTC. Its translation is CASSFWTGELAKNIQYF.